This T cell receptor beta chain was observed in a study of CD8 T cells in ankylosing spondylitis. General study findings and limits: For ankylosing spondylitis blood, a TCR beta motif of about 8 highly homologous variants appeared characteristic. Clones linked to disease were reported to show significant enrichment in matched ankylosing spondylitis synovial fluid. A CD8+ phenotype characterized the disease-linked clones, which were relatively rare in peripheral blood. Reports of some motif variants in reactive arthritis synovial fluid and blood predate this one.

Notes on this clonotype: Antigen: not known.

Losses at the gene ends were 3 bases for V and 1 base for J; bases not matched to a gene: 11. Per germline, CDR1 SGHAT and CDR2 FQNNGV. The CDR3 is made up of 19 amino acids. Libraries for TCR beta were made by quantitative 5'-RACE with molecular barcodes. From the 5' RACE reads, TCRdb called clonotypes with MiXCR, one entry per CDR3 protein. Altogether roughly 700,000 distinct CDR3 sequences are present, under 20% being singletons, with the ten largest covering 19%. This sequence joins TRBV11-2 and TRBJ2-3, with 12 nucleotides matching TRBD1. The TCR sequence derives from a male donor with ankylosing spondylitis. The sequencing input was blood, either unsorted or a sorted T cell fraction (not recorded which). The CDR3 protein is CASSFLPPGTGGGTDTQYF. CDR3 DNA: TGTGCCAGCAGCTTTTTACCCCCCGGGACAGGGGGCGGCACAGATACGCAGTATTTT.